A single sample is the source of the 15 T cell receptor beta chains below, sequenced in a study of T cell responses to AZD1222 COVID-19 vaccine. The method was immunoSEQ multiplex PCR; TCRdb's version includes in-frame clones alone and lacks a portion of them. Here the sample spans roughly 95,000 clones, about 94% being singletons. Source: peripheral blood, taken 28 days after the second AZD1222 dose. These receptors all stem from an adult who received the AZD1222 COVID-19 vaccine.

V is TRBV6-5 and J is TRBJ1-3, with D possibly being TRBD1 (6 bases). The V gene's germline CDR1 is MNHEY and CDR2 SVGAGI. V lost 5 bases and J lost 3, with 14 bases in between. The CDR3 loop spans 15 amino acids. The CDR3 reads CASSNREGVGNTIYF. The CDR3 DNA is TGTGCCAGCAGTAACAGGGAGGGGGTTGGAAACACCATATATTTT.

This clone was recorded once. The chain employs TRBV2 and TRBJ2-3, with D perhaps TRBD1 (6 bases). Germline-derived CDR1 and CDR2 are SNHLY and FYNNEI. Trimming cost V 6 bases and J 9 bases, with 22 bases left between them. The CDR3 runs 15 residues. The CDR3 nucleotides read TGTGCCAGCAGATACAGGGCCCTGAGGGTTGGAACGCAGTATTTT. Translation: CASRYRALRVGTQYF.

J is TRBJ1-2 and V is TRBV14; D gene unclear. The CDR3 sequence is 13 residues long. In germline, CDR1 is SGHDN, CDR2 FVKESK. Trimming took off 2 bases at V and 4 bases at J, with 8 bases between the two ends. CDR3 nucleotides: TGTGCCAGCAGCCAAAGCCGCTTCTATGGCTACACCTTC. This gives the protein CASSQSRFYGYTF.

This chain links TRBV6-1 with TRBJ2-2; D call uncertain. This CDR3 comprises 13 residues. V was shortened by 6 bases and J by 6 bases, with 11 bases between the two germline ends. Germline CDR1 reads MNHNS; CDR2 reads SASEGT. CDR3 protein: CASSPLVAGELFF. The CDR3 nucleotides read TGTGCCAGCAGCCCCCTGGTCGCCGGGGAGCTGTTTTTT.

The chain recombines TRBV3-1 (or the pseudogene TRBV3-2) with TRBJ1-2, with D possibly being TRBD1 (5 bases). Germline V gives CDR1 LGHDT, CDR2 YNNKEL (reference sequence). CDR3 length: 14 residues. With 6 bases removed from V and 3 bases from J, the gap between germline ends came to 14 bases. The CDR3 DNA follows: TGTGCCAGCAGTCCAGCGGGCAGGGACTATGGCTACACCTTC. It translates to CASSPAGRDYGYTF.

About this clone itself: Other DNA sequences in the same sample also yield this CDR3. The DNA of the CDR3 is TGTGCCAGCAGCGCAGGGGGTCTTGAGCAGTTCTTC. The encoded protein is CASSAGGLEQFF. J is TRBJ2-1 and V is TRBV9; TRBD1 matches 7 bases. Trimming removed 3 bases from V and 9 bases from J; junction bases left unmatched: 3. Germline V gene sequence: CDR1 SGDLS, CDR2 YYNGEE. The CDR3 runs to 12 residues.

The rearrangement uses TRBV6-2 or TRBV6-3 and TRBJ2-7; TRBD1 matches at 9 bases. Trimming removed 6 bases from V and 9 bases from J; junction bases left unmatched: 12. Germline V gene data show CDR1 as MNHEY and CDR2 as SVGEGT. The CDR3 covers 14 residues. The CDR3 protein is CASSRTGVPDGQYF. The CDR3 coding sequence is TGTGCCAGCAGCCGGACAGGGGTGCCCGATGGGCAGTACTTC.

The chain uses TRBV18 and TRBJ1-3; D is perhaps TRBD1 (5 bases). The germline V and J ends were trimmed by 3 bases and 0 bases, with 12 bases remaining between them. The CDR3 has 16 amino acids. CDR1 is KGHSH, CDR2 LQKENI, per germline. Here the CDR3 reads CASSPGGLRSGNTIYF. In DNA form, the CDR3 reads TGTGCCAGCTCACCCGGGGGGTTACGCTCTGGAAACACCATATATTTT.

The gene calls are TRBV29-1 and TRBJ2-1; 9 bases are shared with TRBD1. J was trimmed by 4 bases and V by 7 bases; bases with no gene match: 5. Germline assignment: CDR1 SQVTM and CDR2 ANQGSEA. The CDR3 consists of 13 residues. The CDR3 protein is CSAGTGSYNEQFF. Written as DNA, the CDR3 is TGCAGCGCCGGGACAGGGTCTTACAATGAGCAGTTCTTC.

The chain recombines TRBV5-1 with TRBJ2-7; weak D call: TRBD2 (6 bases). Germline values: CDR1 SGHRS, CDR2 YFSETQ. Deletions cut 3 bases from V and 6 bases from J, with 16 bases between. There are 14 residues in the CDR3. This CDR3 is CASSSGLQRAEQYF. The CDR3 nucleotides are TGCGCCAGCAGCTCGGGACTCCAACGCGCCGAGCAGTACTTC.

This chain links TRBV5-4 with TRBJ1-2; TRBD1 matches 7 bases. Per germline, CDR1 SGHNT and CDR2 YYREEE (reference sequence). Unmatched junction bases numbered 5, after V lost 2 bases and J lost 4 bases. This CDR3 region has 14 residues. The CDR3 DNA sequence: TGTGCCAGCAGCTTCTCAGGGGGAGGCTATGGCTACACCTTC. Amino acid sequence: CASSFSGGGYGYTF.

Details on this clone: The sample contains more than one DNA sequence encoding this CDR3. J is TRBJ1-1 and V is TRBV13; no firm D call. Germline lookup yields CDR1 PRHDT and CDR2 FYEKMQ (reference sequence). The V and J ends lost 0 bases and 5 bases respectively, with 4 bases between them. This CDR3 has 12 amino acids. The CDR3: CASSLGSTEAFF. Written as DNA, the CDR3 is TGTGCCAGCAGCTTAGGTTCGACTGAAGCTTTCTTT.

This chain connects TRBV6-5 to TRBJ1-1, with no clear D. This CDR3 has 14 amino acids. Germline CDR1 MNHEY, CDR2 SVGAGI. The V and J ends lost 3 bases and 0 bases respectively, with 8 bases between them. The CDR3 nucleotides read TGTGCCAGCAGTTATTTGCCTTTGAACACTGAAGCTTTCTTT. This translates into CASSYLPLNTEAFF.

This clone was seen only once. This CDR3 reads CASSYSPGVGSGPQHF. The CDR3 DNA reads as TGTGCCAGCAGTTACTCCCCTGGGGTGGGGTCTGGGCCCCAGCATTTT. The chain recombines TRBV6-2 or TRBV6-3 with TRBJ1-5; no clear D gene. Germline V lookup: CDR1 MNHEY, CDR2 SVGEGT. The V and J ends lost 0 bases and 9 bases respectively, with 18 bases between them. This CDR3 is built from 16 residues.

This clone was detected only a few times. Here the CDR3 DNA reads TGTGCCAGCAGTCTTGGACGGTCCCCCTACGAGCAGTACTTC. As protein: CASSLGRSPYEQYF. The chain couples TRBV27 to TRBJ2-7; D is undetermined. From germline, CDR1 is MNHEY and CDR2 SMNVEV (reference sequence). V gave up 5 bases and J gave up 2 bases, with 13 bases separating them. The CDR3 totals 14 residues.